There are a few counts of the clone carrying this TCR beta chain. What it binds is unknown. This CDR3 is 16 amino acids long. The germline V gene has CDR1 SGHAT and CDR2 FQNNGV. The ends lost 5 bases at V and 0 bases at J; junction bases unmatched: 8. The source of the sample is a study of beta chain features in type 1 diabetes. Regarding the study as a whole: PCR could preferentially amplify shorter templates, alike in patients and controls.

Expressed TCRB transcripts got sequenced, as all isolated RNA was reverse transcribed. The protocol was immunoSEQ multiplex PCR, while the TCRdb copy is restricted to in-frame clones and leaves out a portion. The data hold hundreds of thousands of clones, with roughly a sixth observed a single time. Without exception, sorted populations had purity beyond 98%. The J gene is TRBJ2-3, the V gene TRBV11-2; 7 bases align to TRBD2. The source is a woman between 18 and 29 years old in good health. The sequenced sample was naive CD4+ T cells from blood. The CDR3: CASSPSGTSSTDTQYF. As DNA, the CDR3 is TGTGCCAGCAGCCCGAGCGGGACCTCTAGCACAGATACGCAGTATTTT.